Presented here are 13 T cell receptor beta chains from one specimen sequenced in a study of T cell responses to AZD1222 COVID-19 vaccine. Libraries were prepared by immunoSEQ multiplex PCR; TCRdb keeps only in-frame clonotypes and omits some of them. The table includes about 140,000 clones, 90% to 95% detected once. This specimen was peripheral blood, taken 28 days after the second AZD1222 dose. The origin of the receptors is an adult who received the AZD1222 COVID-19 vaccine.

The V gene is TRBV6-5, the J gene TRBJ2-1, with D possibly being TRBD1 or TRBD2 (6 bases each). Trimming shortened V by 6 bases and J by 7 bases, and 19 bases separated the two germline ends. The CDR3 sequence is 15 residues long. The germline V gene encodes CDR1 MNHEY and CDR2 SVGAGI. In DNA, the CDR3 is TGTGCCAGCAGCTCTACTTCGGGGGCGAGTAATGAGCAGTTCTTC. Its protein product is CASSSTSGASNEQFF.

Comment on this clone: Other DNA sequences in the sample encode the same CDR3. This rearrangement joins TRBV19 to TRBJ2-2; D gene uncertain. The CDR3 contains 12 residues. Per the germline V gene, CDR1 is LNHDA and CDR2 is SQIVND (reference sequence). V lost 5 bases, J lost 4 bases, and 5 bases lay in between. This chain's CDR3 is CASSEITGELFF. In DNA, the CDR3 is TGTGCCAGTAGTGAAATCACCGGGGAGCTGTTTTTT.

This CDR3 is CASSLIGGAGQPQHF. For the CDR3, the DNA is TGTGCCAGCAGTTTAATTGGGGGCGCCGGTCAGCCCCAGCATTTT. The V gene is TRBV27, the J gene TRBJ1-5; D possibly corresponds to TRBD1 (6 bases). CDR1 is MNHEY and CDR2 is SMNVEV in the germline V gene (reference sequence). CDR3 length equals 15 residues. The V and J ends lost 2 bases and 6 bases respectively, with 14 bases between them.

The V gene is TRBV19, the J gene TRBJ2-7; possible D gene TRBD2, 6 bases. The V and J ends lost 1 base and 5 bases respectively, with 15 bases between them. This CDR3 contains 15 residues. CDR1 and CDR2 from the germline V gene are LNHDA and SQIVND (reference sequence). DNA for the CDR3: TGTGCCAGTAGTATAGGGGAGGTCAGGTGCCACGAGCAGTACTTC. Translated: CASSIGEVRCHEQYF.

J is TRBJ1-5 and V is TRBV10-3, with 8 positions matching TRBD1. V was clipped by 10 bases and J by 3 bases; unmatched bases: 5. CDR1 ENHRY and CDR2 SYGVKD come from the germline V gene. This CDR3 spans 13 amino acids. CDR3 in amino acids: CATQDRDNQPQHF. CDR3 sequence (DNA): TGTGCCACCCAGGACAGGGACAATCAGCCCCAGCATTTT.

The V call is TRBV24-1, the J call TRBJ2-4; the D is unclear. V was pared by 4 bases and J by 3 bases, with 6 bases between. The germline V gene encodes CDR1 KGHDR and CDR2 SFDVKD. The CDR3 runs to 13 residues. The CDR3 loop reads CATSESGKNIQYF. The DNA for the CDR3 is TGTGCCACCAGTGAATCGGGCAAAAACATTCAGTACTTC.

Worth noting for this clone: Different DNA sequences within this sample yield the same CDR3. V usage is TRBV13 and J usage is TRBJ2-1; possibly TRBD1 for D (6 bases). CDR1 and CDR2 from the germline V gene are PRHDT and FYEKMQ (reference sequence). V lost 6 bases and J lost 4, with 19 bases in between. The CDR3 covers 16 residues. The chain's CDR3 is CASSPEGQLAYNEQFF. As DNA, the CDR3 is TGTGCCAGCAGTCCAGAAGGACAGTTGGCTTACAATGAGCAGTTCTTC.

The V gene is TRBV6-5, the J gene TRBJ1-1; D is unresolved. The CDR3 loop spans 11 amino acids. Trimming shortened V by 6 bases and J by 8 bases, and 10 bases separated the two germline ends. Germline V gene sequence: CDR1 MNHEY, CDR2 SVGAGI. The chain's CDR3 is CASSLDGEAFF. In nucleotides, the CDR3 is TGTGCCAGCAGCCTGGACGGGGAAGCTTTCTTT.

The rearrangement joins TRBV27 to TRBJ1-1; D remains unclear. From germline, CDR1 is MNHEY and CDR2 SMNVEV (reference sequence). This CDR3 is built from 14 residues. The V gene lost 1 base and the J gene lost 4 bases, with 10 bases spanning the gap. The CDR3 bases are TGTGCCAGCAGTTTATATAGGCAGAGCACTGAAGCTTTCTTT. This encodes CASSLYRQSTEAFF.

J is TRBJ2-7 and V is TRBV3-1 (or the pseudogene TRBV3-2); possibly TRBD1 or TRBD2 for D (7 bases each). Per the germline V gene, CDR1 is LGHDT and CDR2 is YNNKEL (reference sequence). This CDR3 has 16 residues. The germline V and J ends were trimmed by 3 bases and 3 bases, with 18 bases remaining between them. CDR3 loop: CASSQARGREGYEQYF. The CDR3 coding sequence is TGTGCCAGCAGCCAGGCCAGGGGGAGGGAGGGCTACGAGCAGTACTTC.

The chain uses TRBV9 and TRBJ2-1; D is undetermined. V lost 2 bases to trimming and J lost 6 bases, with 9 bases between them. CDR1 SGDLS and CDR2 YYNGEE come from the germline V gene. The CDR3 loop spans 13 amino acids. CDR3 DNA: TGTGCCAGCAGCGTGGGCGGAGTCAATGAGCAGTTCTTC. Translation gives CASSVGGVNEQFF. The full variable domain, in which reference TRBV9 and TRBJ2-1 provide the parts outside the CDR3, is DSGVTQTPKHLITATGQRVTLRCSPRSGDLSVYWYQQSLDQGLQFLIQYYNGEERAKGNILERFSAQQFPDLHSELNLSSLELGDSALYFCASSVGGVNEQFFGPGTRLTVL.

The CDR3 nucleotides read TGTGCCAGCAGCGTAGCTGAGTTTGCCGGGGAGCTGTTTTTT. Translation gives CASSVAEFAGELFF. The J gene is TRBJ2-2, the V gene TRBV9; D gene unclear. The CDR3 totals 14 residues. Germline V CDR1 and CDR2: SGDLS, YYNGEE. The V end was cut by 0 bases, the J end by 6 bases, with 9 bases between.

The genes are TRBV19 and TRBJ2-1; D is unclear. The V gene's germline CDR1 is LNHDA and CDR2 SQIVND (reference sequence). Between the trimmed V and J ends, which lost 3 bases and 3 bases, there was a span of 0 bases. The CDR3 runs to 11 residues. The CDR3, as DNA: TGTGCCAGTAGTATCTACAATGAGCAGTTCTTC. Translating it yields CASSIYNEQFF.